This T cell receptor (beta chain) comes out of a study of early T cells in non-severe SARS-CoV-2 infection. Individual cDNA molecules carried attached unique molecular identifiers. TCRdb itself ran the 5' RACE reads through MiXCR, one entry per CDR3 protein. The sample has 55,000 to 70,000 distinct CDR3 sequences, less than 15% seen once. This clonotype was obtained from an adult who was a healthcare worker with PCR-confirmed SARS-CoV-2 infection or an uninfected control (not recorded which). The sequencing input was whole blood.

CDR3 region: CASSAATDTQYF. CDR3 nucleotides: TGTGCCAGCAGCGCGGCTACAGATACGCAGTATTTT. V usage is TRBV9 and J usage is TRBJ2-3; D is unclear. V was clipped by 3 bases and J by 3 bases, with 5 bases between them. The germline CDR1 and CDR2 sequences are SGDLS and YYNGEE. The CDR3 loop spans 12 amino acids.